One sample yielded the 15 T cell receptor beta chains listed below, sequenced in a study of blood T cell repertoires in COVID-19. TCRdb keeps only in-frame clones here, not all; method: immunoSEQ multiplex PCR. The sample carries about 170,000 clones, 83% recorded once. The sequenced sample consisted of PBMCs or T cells enriched from blood (not recorded which). The source of these receptors is a woman in her fifties or sixties in a cohort exposed to, infected with or recovered from COVID-19 (not recorded which).

The CDR3, as DNA: TGCGCCAGCAGCCAAGATATCCCCCCACCGGAGAACCCTTATAATTCACCCCTCCACTTT. This sequence encodes CASSQDIPPPENPYNSPLHF. The chain couples TRBV4-3 to TRBJ1-6, with D unresolved. The V end was cut by 0 bases, the J end by 4 bases, with 22 bases between. Germline assignment: CDR1 LGHNA and CDR2 YSLEER. The CDR3 extends over 20 amino acids.

The V gene is TRBV4-1, the J gene TRBJ1-1, with 7 positions matching TRBD1. Germline CDR1 MGHRA, CDR2 YSYEKL. The V gene end was trimmed by 3 bases and the J gene end by 6 bases; junction bases not matched to a gene: 10. This CDR3 contains 15 residues. The CDR3 is CASSHDQGEVAEAFF. CDR3 DNA sequence: TGCGCCAGCAGCCATGATCAGGGGGAGGTAGCTGAAGCTTTCTTT.

The chain joins TRBV5-1 to TRBJ2-5; 11 nucleotides agree with TRBD2. Germline V lookup: CDR1 SGHRS, CDR2 YFSETQ. CDR3 length: 16 residues. V shed 2 bases and J 4 bases; nucleotides not matched to a gene: 7. The CDR3 region is CASSLIAGGRGETQYF. The CDR3 DNA sequence: TGCGCCAGCAGCTTAATAGCGGGGGGGCGTGGAGAGACCCAGTACTTC.

The gene calls are TRBV4-2 and TRBJ2-3, with 9 bases aligning to TRBD2. The V gene's germline CDR1 is LGHNA and CDR2 YNFKEQ. The CDR3 loop spans 15 amino acids. V lost 1 base and J lost 5; bases outside the gene matches: 4. CDR3 protein: CASSQGSGGEDTQYF. The CDR3 DNA reads as TGTGCCAGCAGCCAAGGTAGCGGGGGAGAAGATACGCAGTATTTT.

V gene TRBV3-1 (or the pseudogene TRBV3-2) combines with J gene TRBJ2-7; 16 bases map to TRBD2. CDR1 is LGHDT and CDR2 is YNNKEL in the germline V gene (reference sequence). V dropped 6 bases and J dropped 11; count of bases not matched to a gene: 4. The CDR3 spans 13 residues. The CDR3 nucleotides read TGTGCCAGCAGTTCCGGGACTAGCGGGAGGGAGTACTTC. Protein sequence: CASSSGTSGREYF.

This rearrangement joins TRBV7-8 to TRBJ1-3; 10 bases fit TRBD1. Germline V CDR1 and CDR2: SGHVS, FQNEAQ. V dropped 10 bases and J dropped 8; count of bases not matched to a gene: 11. There are 14 residues in the CDR3. The CDR3 loop reads CATSEGTGAYTIYF. CDR3 nucleotides: TGTGCCACCAGTGAGGGGACAGGGGCATACACCATATATTTT.

The chain is built from TRBV18 and TRBJ1-2, with 7 bases lining up with TRBD1. This CDR3 is 16 amino acids long. The germline V gene has CDR1 KGHSH and CDR2 LQKENI. Trimming removed 5 bases from V and 0 bases from J; junction bases left unmatched: 9. CDR3 sequence: CASSGGQTTANYGYTF. The DNA for the CDR3 is TGTGCCAGCTCAGGGGGACAGACAACAGCTAACTATGGCTACACCTTC.

The rearrangement uses TRBV6-5 and TRBJ2-5; D gene uncertain. CDR3 length equals 12 residues. Germline V lookup: CDR1 MNHEY, CDR2 SVGAGI. Trimming took off 3 bases at V and 5 bases at J, with 7 bases between the two ends. The CDR3 DNA reads as TGTGCCAGCAGTTATACGCGGGAGACCCAGTACTTC. Encoded protein: CASSYTRETQYF.

This chain uses TRBV6-2 or TRBV6-3 with TRBJ1-4; 7 nucleotides agree with TRBD1. Germline CDR1 is MNHEY and CDR2 is SVGEGT. This CDR3 has 15 amino acids. With 5 bases clipped from V and 8 bases from J, the junction kept 11 bases outside the gene matches. The chain's CDR3 is CASSTSPGGDEKLFF. CDR3 sequence (DNA): TGTGCCAGCAGTACCTCCCCAGGGGGAGACGAAAAACTGTTTTTT.

This chain uses TRBV4-2 with TRBJ2-7, with 7 positions matching TRBD1. Germline V gene lookup returns CDR1 LGHNA and CDR2 YNFKEQ. CDR3 length: 16 residues. Trimming took 2 bases from V and 2 from J; bases not matched to a gene: 9. CDR3 bases: TGTGCCAGCAGCCAAACCCAGGGGACAGACACCTACGAGCAGTACTTC. It encodes CASSQTQGTDTYEQYF.

In nucleotides, the CDR3 is TGTGCCAGCAGCCCTGACAGGGGAGGAACTAATGAAAAACTGTTTTTT. It codes for CASSPDRGGTNEKLFF. The rearrangement links TRBV28 to TRBJ1-4, with TRBD1 matching over 8 bases. V shed 6 bases, J shed 1 base, and the junction held 7 bases outside the gene matches. Germline V gives CDR1 MDHEN, CDR2 SYDVKM. The CDR3 is made up of 16 amino acids. Full variable domain (outside the CDR3, taken from reference TRBV28 and TRBJ1-4): DVKVTQSSRYLVKRTGEKVFLECVQDMDHENMFWYRQDPGLGLRLIYFSYDVKMKEKGDIPEGYSVSREKKERFSLILESASTNQTSMYLCASSPDRGGTNEKLFFGSGTQLSVL.

The chain has TRBV9 and TRBJ2-3; TRBD2 agrees at 7 bases. Germline values: CDR1 SGDLS, CDR2 YYNGEE. The CDR3 spans 16 residues. V lost 0 bases, J lost 8 bases, and 12 bases stayed unmatched. CDR3 sequence (DNA): TGTGCCAGCAGCGTAGAGGCCCAAGCGGGGAGGACTACGCAGTATTTT. This gives the protein CASSVEAQAGRTTQYF.

The chain recombines TRBV2 with TRBJ2-1; 8 bases fit TRBD1. Germline V lookup: CDR1 SNHLY, CDR2 FYNNEI. The CDR3 extends over 13 amino acids. V was pared by 5 bases and J by 7 bases, with 4 bases of the junction left unmatched. This chain's CDR3 is CASSQDRENEQFF. CDR3 DNA sequence: TGTGCCAGCAGTCAGGACAGGGAGAATGAGCAGTTCTTC.

V usage is TRBV7-6 and J usage is TRBJ2-1; the match to TRBD2 covers 8 bases. V lost 1 base and J lost 0; bases outside the gene matches: 11. Germline CDR1 is SGHVS and CDR2 is FNYEAQ. CDR3 length equals 19 residues. The CDR3 spells CASSLEARGAGVSYNEQFF. The CDR3, as DNA: TGTGCCAGCAGCTTAGAAGCTCGGGGAGCGGGGGTCTCCTACAATGAGCAGTTCTTC.

The chain recombines TRBV19 with TRBJ2-3; 8 nucleotides line up with TRBD2. CDR1 is LNHDA and CDR2 is SQIVND in the germline V gene (reference sequence). Losses at the gene ends were 5 bases for V and 8 bases for J; bases not matched to a gene: 3. This CDR3 comprises 12 residues. The CDR3 is CASSLREGTQYF. The CDR3 DNA reads TGTGCCAGTAGTCTCCGGGAGGGTACGCAGTATTTT.